This TCR beta chain was documented in a study of T cell clones after liver transplantation. The overall study: Pre-transplant mixed lymphocyte reactions yielded third-party-reactive TCRbeta sequences as comparators for graft-donor-reactive sequences.

The CDR3 loop spans 15 amino acids. The V end lost 7 bases, the J end lost 1 base, and 19 bases lay between the germline ends. Germline V CDR1 and CDR2: SQVTM, ANQGSEA. Sequencing was performed with immunoSEQ multiplex PCR; in TCRdb, only in-frame clones are kept and a portion is missing. The sample shows fewer than 65,000 clones, roughly nine tenths of them seen only once. This chain connects TRBV29-1 to TRBJ2-5; D is ambiguous. Source: CD8+ T cells from blood, taken 12 months after liver transplant. The source of this sequence is a human patient who received a liver transplant. Some T cells may have originated in the graft donor. This chain's CDR3 is CSAFPTGTPQETQYF. The CDR3 nucleotides read TGCAGCGCGTTCCCCACGGGCACTCCCCAAGAGACCCAGTACTTC. The full variable domain, in which reference TRBV29-1 and TRBJ2-5 provide the parts outside the CDR3, is SAVISQKPSRDICQRGTSLTIQCQVDSQVTMMFWYRQQPGQSLTLIATANQGSEATYESGFVIDKFPISRPNLTFSTLTVSNMSPEDSSIYLCSAFPTGTPQETQYFGPGTRLLVL.